This T cell receptor (beta chain) comes out of a study of vaccination effects on CD4 cells after COVID-19. Subsequent to a culture period of about ten days, CD4+ T cells were isolated. Everyone in the study got two shots of either the BNT162b2 or mRNA-1273 vaccine. Libraries were prepared by immunoSEQ multiplex PCR; TCRdb keeps only in-frame clonotypes and omits some of them. The sample yields tens of thousands of clones, more than 60% seen once. Worth noting for this clone: Antigen: not known.

Germline V gene lookup returns CDR1 MNHEY and CDR2 SVGAGI. This CDR3 region has 16 residues. V lost 4 bases to trimming and J lost 6 bases; unmatched junction nucleotides: 14. The material was CD4+ T cells from PBMCs cultured without peptide, obtained after COVID-19 vaccination. This chain joins TRBV6-5 and TRBJ1-2; 7 bases are shared with TRBD1. This clonotype was obtained from a human donor who received a COVID-19 vaccine. CDR3 in DNA: TGTGCCAGCAGTTTCAAAAGGAGAGGGGGCGGCGATGGCTACACCTTC. Protein: CASSFKRRGGGDGYTF.